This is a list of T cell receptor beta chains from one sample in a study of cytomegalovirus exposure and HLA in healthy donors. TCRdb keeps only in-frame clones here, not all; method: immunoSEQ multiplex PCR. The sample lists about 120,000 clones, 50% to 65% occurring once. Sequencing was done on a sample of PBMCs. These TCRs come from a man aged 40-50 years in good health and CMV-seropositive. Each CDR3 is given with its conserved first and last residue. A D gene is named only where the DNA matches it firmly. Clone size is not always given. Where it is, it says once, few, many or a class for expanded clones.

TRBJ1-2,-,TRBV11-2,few,CASSLGSGGYYGYTF,TGTGCCAGCAGCTTAGGGTCGGGGGGCTACTATGGCTACACCTTC
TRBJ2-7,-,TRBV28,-,CASSFQYEQYF,TGTGCCAGCAGTTTCCAGTACGAGCAGTACTTC
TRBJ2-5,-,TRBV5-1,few,CASSLGTSQETQYF,TGCGCCAGCAGCCTTGGGACTTCCCAAGAGACCCAGTACTTC
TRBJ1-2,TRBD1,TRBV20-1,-,CSANRDRGYTF,TGCAGTGCTAACAGGGACAGGGGCTACACCTTC
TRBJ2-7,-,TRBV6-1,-,CASSTQGFAYEQYF,TGTGCCAGCAGTACCCAGGGGTTCGCCTACGAGCAGTACTTC
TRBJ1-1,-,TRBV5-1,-,CASSPTLGAPEAFF,TGCGCCAGCAGCCCAACTTTGGGAGCCCCTGAAGCTTTCTTT
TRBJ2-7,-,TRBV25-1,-,CASSEYGARDEQYF,TGTGCCAGCAGTGAATATGGGGCACGGGACGAGCAGTACTTC
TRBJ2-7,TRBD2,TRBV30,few,CACETSGSYEQYF,TGTGCCTGCGAGACTAGCGGGAGCTACGAGCAGTACTTC
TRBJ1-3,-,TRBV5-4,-,CASSLDGGPGNTIYF,TGTGCCAGCAGCTTGGACGGGGGACCTGGAAACACCATATATTTT
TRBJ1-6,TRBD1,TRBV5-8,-,CASRSGQGRRVVPLHF,TGTGCCAGCAGGTCGGGACAGGGCCGACGTGTAGTCCCCCTCCACTTT
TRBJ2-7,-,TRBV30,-,CAWSQERGEQGLAEQYF,TGTGCCTGGAGCCAGGAGAGGGGCGAACAGGGCCTCGCCGAGCAGTACTTC
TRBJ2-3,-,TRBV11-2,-,CASSLSILLTDTQYF,TGTGCCAGCAGCCTTTCGATTTTACTCACAGATACGCAGTATTTT
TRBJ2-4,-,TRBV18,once,CASSPQEGTKNIQYF,TGTGCCAGCTCACCACAGGAGGGGACGAAAAACATTCAGTACTTC
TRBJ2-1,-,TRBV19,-,CASSIVSRGGYNEQFF,TGTGCCAGTAGTATAGTGTCCAGGGGCGGCTACAATGAGCAGTTCTTC
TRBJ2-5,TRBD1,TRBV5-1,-,CASSAQGAAGETQYF,TGCGCCAGCAGCGCGCAGGGGGCAGCAGGGGAGACCCAGTACTTC
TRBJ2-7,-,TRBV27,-,CASSHTGSYEQYF,TGTGCCAGCAGTCACACAGGTTCCTACGAGCAGTACTTC
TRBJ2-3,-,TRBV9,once,CASSGNTQYF,TGTGCCAGCAGCGGTAATACGCAGTATTTT
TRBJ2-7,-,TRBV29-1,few,CSAPGPLGYEQYF,TGCAGCGCCCCAGGGCCCCTCGGGTACGAGCAGTACTTC
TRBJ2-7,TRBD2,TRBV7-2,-,CASSLGLAGGLGYEQYF,TGTGCCAGCAGCTTAGGACTAGCGGGAGGACTGGGCTACGAGCAGTACTTC
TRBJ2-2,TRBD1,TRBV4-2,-,CASSRTGASTGELFF,TGTGCCAGCAGCCGGACAGGCGCCAGCACCGGGGAGCTGTTTTTT
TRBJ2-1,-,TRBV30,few,CAWGRDIYNEQFF,TGTGCCTGGGGCCGGGATATCTACAATGAGCAGTTCTTC
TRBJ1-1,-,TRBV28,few,CASSFPTVNTEAFF,TGTGCCAGCAGTTTCCCGACAGTAAACACTGAAGCTTTCTTT
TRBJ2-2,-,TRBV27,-,CASSRIVGELFF,TGTGCCAGCAGCCGTATTGTCGGGGAGCTGTTTTTT
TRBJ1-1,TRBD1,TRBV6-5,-,CASTHDRGGEAFF,TGTGCCAGCACCCACGACAGGGGCGGTGAAGCTTTCTTT
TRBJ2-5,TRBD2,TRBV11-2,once,CASSLVGLAGGRETQYF,TGTGCCAGCAGCTTAGTGGGTCTAGCGGGAGGGAGGGAGACCCAGTACTTC
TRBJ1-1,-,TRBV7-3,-,CASSLTGGAEFKAFF,TGTGCCAGCAGCTTAACGGGGGGGGCCGAGTTTAAAGCTTTCTTT
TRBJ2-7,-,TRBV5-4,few,CASSLAAGQGLPYEQYF,TGTGCCAGCAGCTTGGCCGCGGGCCAGGGGCTCCCCTACGAGCAGTACTTC
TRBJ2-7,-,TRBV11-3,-,CASGRGSGYEQYF,TGTGCCAGCGGTCGGGGGTCTGGGTACGAGCAGTACTTC
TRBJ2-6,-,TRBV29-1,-,CSVEEVRTVLSGANVLTF,TGCAGCGTTGAAGAGGTAAGGACAGTCCTCTCTGGGGCCAACGTCCTGACTTTC